This TCR beta chain is from a study of blood T cell repertoires in COVID-19. Turning to the study itself: The United States, Italy and Spain provided the acute and convalescent COVID-19 samples. Sources were T cells, B-cell-depleted T cells, or PBMCs; the material itself was cDNA or gDNA.

The V end lost 2 bases, the J end lost 5 bases, and 15 bases lay between the germline ends. The CDR3 totals 16 residues. CDR1 is SGHTA and CDR2 is FQGNSA in the germline V gene. Original methodology: Quantification of nucleated cells was approximated via reference gene primer amplification. Clones were sequenced by immunoSEQ multiplex PCR, and TCRdb holds only the in-frame ones, with some missing. V and J calls and clone size are copied from that table; D and trimming were computed from the DNA. The table has some 96,000 clones, roughly 85% seen once. This clone was detected a few times. Sequencing used peripheral blood. The chain recombines TRBV7-2 with TRBJ1-4; D is unresolved. This TCR derives from a human donor in a cohort sampled during active COVID-19. The CDR3 region has the DNA TGTGCCAGCAGCTTACAATACTCGAACGGGAATGAAAAACTGTTTTTT. This gives the protein CASSLQYSNGNEKLFF.